This T cell receptor beta chain was observed in a study of T-cell reconstitution after alpha-beta-depleted transplantation in children. Molecular barcoding with unique molecular identifiers was used for the TCRbeta library. In TCRdb, the PCR reads were re-called with MiXCR into one record per CDR3 protein. The sample yields 600,000 to 700,000 distinct CDR3 sequences, approximately 16% seen once. Germline-derived CDR1 and CDR2 are DFQATT and SNEGSKA (reference sequence). This CDR3 is built from 14 residues. Trimming shortened V by 5 bases and J by 0 bases, and 11 bases separated the two germline ends. Ten or more counts support this clonotype.

This specimen was PBMCs from the stem cell graft donor, taken from the stem cell graft. The clonotype was recovered from a human donor who donated a stem cell graft to a child with acute myeloid leukemia. The chain links TRBV20-1 to TRBJ1-5; TRBD1 might be the D (5 bases). In nucleotides, the CDR3 is TGCAGTGCTGTGGCCGGGACTAGCAATCAGCCCCAGCATTTT. It yields the protein CSAVAGTSNQPQHF.